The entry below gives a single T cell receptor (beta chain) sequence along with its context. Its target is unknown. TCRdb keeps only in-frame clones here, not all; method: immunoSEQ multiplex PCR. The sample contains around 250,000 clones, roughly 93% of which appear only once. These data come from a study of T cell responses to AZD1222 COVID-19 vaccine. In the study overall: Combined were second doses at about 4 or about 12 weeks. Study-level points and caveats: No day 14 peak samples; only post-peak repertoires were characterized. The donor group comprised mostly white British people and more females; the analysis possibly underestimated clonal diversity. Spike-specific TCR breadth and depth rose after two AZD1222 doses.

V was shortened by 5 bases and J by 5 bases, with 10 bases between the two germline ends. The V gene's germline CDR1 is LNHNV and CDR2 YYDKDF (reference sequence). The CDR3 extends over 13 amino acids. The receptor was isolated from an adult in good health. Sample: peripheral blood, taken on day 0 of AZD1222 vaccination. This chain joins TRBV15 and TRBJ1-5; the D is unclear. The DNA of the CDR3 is TGTGCCACCAGCTGGCAGTTTGATCAGCCCCAGCATTTT. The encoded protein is CATSWQFDQPQHF.